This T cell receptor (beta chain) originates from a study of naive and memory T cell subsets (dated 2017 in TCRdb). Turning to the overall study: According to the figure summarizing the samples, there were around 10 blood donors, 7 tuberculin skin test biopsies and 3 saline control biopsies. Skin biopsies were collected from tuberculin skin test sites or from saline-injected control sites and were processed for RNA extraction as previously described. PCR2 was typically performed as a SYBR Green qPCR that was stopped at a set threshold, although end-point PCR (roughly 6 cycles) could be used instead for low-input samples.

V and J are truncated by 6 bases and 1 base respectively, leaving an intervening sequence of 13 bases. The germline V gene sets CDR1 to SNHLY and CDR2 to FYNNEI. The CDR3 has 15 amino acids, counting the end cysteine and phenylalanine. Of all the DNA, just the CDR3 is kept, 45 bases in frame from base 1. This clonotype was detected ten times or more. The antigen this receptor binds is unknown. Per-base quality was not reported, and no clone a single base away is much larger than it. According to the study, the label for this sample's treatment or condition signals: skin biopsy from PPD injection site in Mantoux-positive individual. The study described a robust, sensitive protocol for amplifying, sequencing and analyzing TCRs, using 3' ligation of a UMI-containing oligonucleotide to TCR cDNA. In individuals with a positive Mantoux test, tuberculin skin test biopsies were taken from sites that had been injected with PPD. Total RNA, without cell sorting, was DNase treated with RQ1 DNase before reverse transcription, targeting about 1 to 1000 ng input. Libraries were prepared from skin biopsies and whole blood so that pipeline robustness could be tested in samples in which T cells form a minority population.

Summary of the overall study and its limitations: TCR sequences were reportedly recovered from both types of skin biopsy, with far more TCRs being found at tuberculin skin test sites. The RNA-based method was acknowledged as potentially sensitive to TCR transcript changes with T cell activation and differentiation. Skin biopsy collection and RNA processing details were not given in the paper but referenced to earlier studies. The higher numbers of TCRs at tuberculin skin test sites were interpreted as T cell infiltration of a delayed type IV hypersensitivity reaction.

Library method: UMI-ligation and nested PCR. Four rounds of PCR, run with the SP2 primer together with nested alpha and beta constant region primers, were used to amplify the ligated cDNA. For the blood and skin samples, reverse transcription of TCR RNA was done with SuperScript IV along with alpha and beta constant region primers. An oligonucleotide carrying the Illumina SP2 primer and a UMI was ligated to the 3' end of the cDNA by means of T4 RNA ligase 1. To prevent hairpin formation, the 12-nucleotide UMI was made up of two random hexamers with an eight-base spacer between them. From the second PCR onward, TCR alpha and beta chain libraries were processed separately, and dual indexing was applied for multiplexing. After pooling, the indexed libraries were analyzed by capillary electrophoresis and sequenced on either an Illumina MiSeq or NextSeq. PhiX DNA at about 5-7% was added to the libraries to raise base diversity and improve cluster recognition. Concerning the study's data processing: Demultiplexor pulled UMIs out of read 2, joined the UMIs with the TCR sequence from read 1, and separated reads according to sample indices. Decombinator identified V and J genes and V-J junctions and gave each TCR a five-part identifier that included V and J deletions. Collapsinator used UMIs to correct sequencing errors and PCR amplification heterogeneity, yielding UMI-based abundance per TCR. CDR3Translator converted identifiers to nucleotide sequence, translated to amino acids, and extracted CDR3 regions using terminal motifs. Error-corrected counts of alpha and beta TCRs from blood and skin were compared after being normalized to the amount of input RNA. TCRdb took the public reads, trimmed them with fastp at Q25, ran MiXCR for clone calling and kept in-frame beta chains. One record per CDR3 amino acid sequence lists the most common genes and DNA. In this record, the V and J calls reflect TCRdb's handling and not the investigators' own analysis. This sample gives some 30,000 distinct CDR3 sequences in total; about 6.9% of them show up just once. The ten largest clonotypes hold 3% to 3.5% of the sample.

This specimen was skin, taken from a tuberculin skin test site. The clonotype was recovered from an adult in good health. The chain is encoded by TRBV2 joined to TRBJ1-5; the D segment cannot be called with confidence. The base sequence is TGTGCCAGCAGCCGGACGGATCCAAGCAATCAGCCCCAGCATTTT. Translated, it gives CASSRTDPSNQPQHF.